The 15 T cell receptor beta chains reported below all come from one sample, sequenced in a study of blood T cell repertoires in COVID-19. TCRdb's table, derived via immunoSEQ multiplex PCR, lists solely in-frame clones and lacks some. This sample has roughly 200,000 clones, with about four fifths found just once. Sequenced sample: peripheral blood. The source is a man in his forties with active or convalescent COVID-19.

The chain's CDR3 is CSVAGGAYGYTF. CDR3 sequence (DNA): TGCAGCGTTGCCGGGGGGGCCTATGGCTACACCTTC. The chain has TRBV29-1 and TRBJ1-2, with D perhaps TRBD1 (6 bases). Looked up from germline, CDR1 is SQVTM and CDR2 is ANQGSEA. CDR3 size: 12 residues. Trimming left V 4 bases short and J 4 bases short, with 10 bases between.

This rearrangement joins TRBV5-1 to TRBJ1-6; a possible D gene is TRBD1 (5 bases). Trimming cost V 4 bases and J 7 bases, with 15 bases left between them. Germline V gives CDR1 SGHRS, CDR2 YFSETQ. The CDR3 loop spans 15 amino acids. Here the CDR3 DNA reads TGCGCCAGCAGCCTCCAGGGTTCTGACAATTCACCCCTCCACTTT. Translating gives CASSLQGSDNSPLHF.

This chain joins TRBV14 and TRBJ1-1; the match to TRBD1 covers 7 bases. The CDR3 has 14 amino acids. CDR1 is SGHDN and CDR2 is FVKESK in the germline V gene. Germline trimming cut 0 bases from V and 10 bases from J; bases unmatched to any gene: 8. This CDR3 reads CASSQDSRGRGAFF. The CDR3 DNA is TGTGCCAGCAGCCAAGATTCAAGGGGGCGCGGAGCTTTCTTT.

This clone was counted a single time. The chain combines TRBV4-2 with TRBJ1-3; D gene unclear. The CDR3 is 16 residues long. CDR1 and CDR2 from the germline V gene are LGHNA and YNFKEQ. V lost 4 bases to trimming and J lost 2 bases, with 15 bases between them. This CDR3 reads CASSPGRAGAGNTIYF. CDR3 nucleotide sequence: TGTGCCAGCAGCCCTGGGAGGGCGGGCGCTGGAAACACCATATATTTT.

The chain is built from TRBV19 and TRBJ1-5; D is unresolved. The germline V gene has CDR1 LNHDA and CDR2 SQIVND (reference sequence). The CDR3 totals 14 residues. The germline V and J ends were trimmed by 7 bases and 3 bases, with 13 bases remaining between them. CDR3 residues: CASTSAGSNQPQHF. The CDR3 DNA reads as TGTGCCAGTACCTCCGCGGGGTCCAATCAGCCCCAGCATTTT.

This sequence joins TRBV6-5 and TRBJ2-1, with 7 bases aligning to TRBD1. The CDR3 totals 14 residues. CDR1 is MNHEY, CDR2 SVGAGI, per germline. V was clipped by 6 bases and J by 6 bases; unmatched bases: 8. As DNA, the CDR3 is TGTGCCAGCAGGCCCGGGACAGCCCGCAATGAGCAGTTCTTC. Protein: CASRPGTARNEQFF.

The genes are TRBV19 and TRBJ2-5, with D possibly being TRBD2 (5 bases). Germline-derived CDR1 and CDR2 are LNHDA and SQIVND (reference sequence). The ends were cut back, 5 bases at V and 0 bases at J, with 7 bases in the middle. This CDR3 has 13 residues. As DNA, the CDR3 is TGTGCCAGTAGTCCGGGATACCAAGAGACCCAGTACTTC. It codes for CASSPGYQETQYF.

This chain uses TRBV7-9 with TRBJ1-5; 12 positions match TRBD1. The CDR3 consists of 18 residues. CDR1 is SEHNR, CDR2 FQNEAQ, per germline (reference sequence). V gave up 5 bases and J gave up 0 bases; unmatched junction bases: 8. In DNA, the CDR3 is TGTGCCAGCAGCCAAGGGACAGGGGGCTTGTATAGCAATCAGCCCCAGCATTTT. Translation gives CASSQGTGGLYSNQPQHF.

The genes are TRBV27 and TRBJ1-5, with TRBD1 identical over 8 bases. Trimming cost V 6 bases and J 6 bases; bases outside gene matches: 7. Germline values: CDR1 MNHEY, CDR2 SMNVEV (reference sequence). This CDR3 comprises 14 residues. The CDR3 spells CASRAKTGAQPQHF. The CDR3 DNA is TGTGCCAGCAGAGCTAAGACAGGGGCTCAGCCCCAGCATTTT.

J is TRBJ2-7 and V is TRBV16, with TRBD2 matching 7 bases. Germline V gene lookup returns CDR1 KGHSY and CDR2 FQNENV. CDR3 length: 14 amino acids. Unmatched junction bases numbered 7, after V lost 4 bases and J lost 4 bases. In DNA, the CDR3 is TGTGCCAGCAGCCCCGACCGGGGAGGGTACGAGCAGTACTTC. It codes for CASSPDRGGYEQYF.

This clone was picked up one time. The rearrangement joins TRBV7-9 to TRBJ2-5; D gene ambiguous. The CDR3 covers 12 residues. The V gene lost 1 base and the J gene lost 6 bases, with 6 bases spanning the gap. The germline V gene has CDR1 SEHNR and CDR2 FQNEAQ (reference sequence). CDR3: CASSLGRKTQYF. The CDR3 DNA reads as TGTGCCAGCAGCTTAGGGAGAAAGACCCAGTACTTC.

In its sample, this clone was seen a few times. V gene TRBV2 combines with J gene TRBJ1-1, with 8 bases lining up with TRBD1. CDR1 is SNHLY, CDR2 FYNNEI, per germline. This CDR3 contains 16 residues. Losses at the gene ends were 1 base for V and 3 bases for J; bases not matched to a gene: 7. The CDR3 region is CASSEGQGAGDTEAFF. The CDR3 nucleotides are TGTGCCAGCAGTGAAGGGCAGGGGGCAGGGGACACTGAAGCTTTCTTT.

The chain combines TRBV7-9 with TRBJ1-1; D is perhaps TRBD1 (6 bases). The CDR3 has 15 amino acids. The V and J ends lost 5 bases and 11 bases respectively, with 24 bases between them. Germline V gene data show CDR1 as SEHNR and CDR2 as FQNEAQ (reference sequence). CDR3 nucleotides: TGTGCCAGCAGCGACCGCGCACAGGGAATTAGTCGGGCTTTCTTT. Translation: CASSDRAQGISRAFF.

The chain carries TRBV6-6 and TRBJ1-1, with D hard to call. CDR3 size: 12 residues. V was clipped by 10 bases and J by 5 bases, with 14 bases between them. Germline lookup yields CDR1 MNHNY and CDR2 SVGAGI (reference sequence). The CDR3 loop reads CATRGAGTEAFF. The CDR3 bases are TGTGCCACCCGGGGAGCCGGGACTGAAGCTTTCTTT.

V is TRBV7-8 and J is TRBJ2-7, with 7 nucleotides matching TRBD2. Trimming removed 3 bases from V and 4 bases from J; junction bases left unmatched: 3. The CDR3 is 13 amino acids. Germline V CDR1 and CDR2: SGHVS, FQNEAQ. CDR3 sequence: CASSFTSEYEQYF. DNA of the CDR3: TGTGCCAGCAGCTTCACTAGCGAATACGAGCAGTACTTC.